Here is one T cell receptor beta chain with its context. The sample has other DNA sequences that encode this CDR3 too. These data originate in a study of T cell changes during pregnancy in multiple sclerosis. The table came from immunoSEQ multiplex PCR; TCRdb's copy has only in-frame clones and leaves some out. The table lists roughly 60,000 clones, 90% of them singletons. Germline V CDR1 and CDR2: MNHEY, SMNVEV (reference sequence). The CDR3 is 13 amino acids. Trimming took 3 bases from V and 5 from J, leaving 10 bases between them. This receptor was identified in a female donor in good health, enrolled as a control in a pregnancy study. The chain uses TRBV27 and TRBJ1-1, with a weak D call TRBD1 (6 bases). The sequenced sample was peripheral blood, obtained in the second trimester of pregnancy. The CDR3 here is CASSLGARTEAFF. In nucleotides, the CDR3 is TGTGCCAGCAGTTTGGGGGCGCGGACTGAAGCTTTCTTT.